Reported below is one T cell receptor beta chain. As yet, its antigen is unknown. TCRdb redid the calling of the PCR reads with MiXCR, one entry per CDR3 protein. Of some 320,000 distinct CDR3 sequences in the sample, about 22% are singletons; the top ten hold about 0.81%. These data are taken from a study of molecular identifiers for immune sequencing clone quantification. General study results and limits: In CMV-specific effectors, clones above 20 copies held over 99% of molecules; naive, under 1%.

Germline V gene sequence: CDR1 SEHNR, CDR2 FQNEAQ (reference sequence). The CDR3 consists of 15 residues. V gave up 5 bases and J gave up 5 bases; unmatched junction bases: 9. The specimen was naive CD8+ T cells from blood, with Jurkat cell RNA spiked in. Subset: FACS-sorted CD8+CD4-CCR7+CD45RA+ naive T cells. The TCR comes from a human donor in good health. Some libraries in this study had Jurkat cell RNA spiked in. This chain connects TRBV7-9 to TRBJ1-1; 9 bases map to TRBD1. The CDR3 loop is CASSVNRGRETEAFF. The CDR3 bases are TGTGCCAGCAGCGTAAACAGGGGGCGTGAAACTGAAGCTTTCTTT. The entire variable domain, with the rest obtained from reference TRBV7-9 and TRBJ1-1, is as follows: DTGVSQNPRHKITKRGQNVTFRCDPISEHNRLYWYRQTLGQGPEFLTYFQNEAQLEKSRLLSDRFSAERPKGSFSTLEIQRTEQGDSAMYLCASSVNRGRETEAFFGQGTRLTVV.